This T cell receptor (beta chain) was sequenced for a study of blood T cells in healthy people across ages. General study results and limits: Estimates of total diversity, which came from one million sequenced T cells, were considered to be underestimates.

As to this clonotype: The antigen is not known.

Through a sample-barcoded 5' primer and a J-beta primer mix, a second PCR was run for roughly 6 to 11 cycles. TCRdb reanalysed the 5' RACE reads using MiXCR and keeps one entry per CDR3 protein. The repertoire has approximately 730,000 distinct CDR3 sequences, around 46% of them found once; the top ten carry less than 25%. Trimming removed 5 bases at V and 9 bases at J, with 10 bases between. This CDR3 has 12 amino acids. The receptor's source is a woman aged 60-75 years in good health. What was sequenced was blood. V and J are TRBV12-3 or TRBV12-4 and TRBJ2-2; unclear D gene. This CDR3 is CASSTRSRELFF. DNA of the CDR3: TGTGCCAGCAGTACTCGATCCAGGGAGCTGTTTTTT.